This TCR beta chain derives from a study of T cell responses to AZD1222 COVID-19 vaccine. Study results and limitations: There were mostly white British donors and more females than males, and clonal diversity was possibly underestimated. Only five to seven AZD1222 recipients tested seropositive at baseline. Regions 160-218 and 743-854 dominated among vaccine-associated CD4 TCRs spanning spike. Per reports, nearly half of all spike-specific TCRs target regions that are unmutated in variants.

A note on this clone: Antigen: not known.

The repertoire was sequenced with immunoSEQ multiplex PCR; TCRdb's copy has only in-frame clones and lacks some. The sample has around 160,000 clones; about 95% are singletons. Germline CDR1 and CDR2: LGHDT and YNNKEL (reference sequence). CDR3 length equals 15 residues. V trimming: 4 bases; J trimming: 10 bases; junction bases outside the gene matches: 10. The chain employs TRBV3-1 (or the pseudogene TRBV3-2) and TRBJ1-6; 7 nucleotides align to TRBD1. Sequenced material: peripheral blood, taken on day 0 of AZD1222 vaccination. The origin of this receptor is an adult in good health. CDR3 amino acids: CASSPGQGVASPLHF. The CDR3 bases are TGTGCCAGCAGCCCAGGTCAGGGGGTAGCGTCACCCCTCCACTTT.